Below, 21 T cell receptor beta chains from the same sample are listed, as sequenced in a study of T cells in Graves' hyperthyroidism and ophthalmopathy. RNA transcripts yielded amplified TCR beta CDR3 regions. The HTBI primer set was used in a first-round RT-PCR of the TCR CDR3. From the multiplex PCR reads, TCRdb called clonotypes with MiXCR, one entry per CDR3 protein. Among about 600,000 distinct CDR3 sequences listed, 14% were seen once. The sequenced sample consisted of blood. These receptors were collected from a woman aged 18-30 years with Graves' ophthalmopathy.

This clonotype was detected a few times. The chain carries TRBV9 and TRBJ2-3; D is ambiguous. The CDR3 covers 15 residues. Germline V CDR1 and CDR2: SGDLS, YYNGEE. V was shortened by 0 bases and J by 2 bases, with 10 bases between the two germline ends. The DNA for the CDR3 is TGTGCCAGCAGCGTAGAGGGCAGAAACACAGATACGCAGTATTTT. Its protein product is CASSVEGRNTDTQYF.

This clonotype appeared a few times. This chain joins TRBV7-9 and TRBJ2-1; 9 bases align to TRBD2. The CDR3 has 13 amino acids. The ends lost 3 bases at V and 13 bases at J; junction bases unmatched: 7. Germline V gives CDR1 SEHNR, CDR2 FQNEAQ (reference sequence). The CDR3 reads CASSLGTSLEQFF. CDR3 DNA sequence: TGTGCCAGCAGCTTGGGGACTAGCCTGGAACAGTTCTTC.

In its sample, this clonotype was seen a few times. V gene TRBV6-1 combines with J gene TRBJ2-2; 13 bases agree with TRBD2. Germline V gives CDR1 MNHNS, CDR2 SASEGT. The CDR3 spans 17 residues. Losses at the gene ends were 7 bases for V and 0 bases for J; bases not matched to a gene: 5. The CDR3 protein is CASTRLAGGPNTGELFF. CDR3 in DNA: TGTGCCAGCACCAGACTAGCGGGAGGACCGAACACCGGGGAGCTGTTTTTT.

This clonotype has ten or more counts. The chain is built from TRBV9 and TRBJ2-3, with TRBD2 matching over 8 bases. Per the germline V gene, CDR1 is SGDLS and CDR2 is YYNGEE. Trimming at V came to 0 bases and at J to 0 bases, leaving 3 bases not matched to a gene. CDR3 length: 16 residues. CDR3 sequence (DNA): TGTGCCAGCAGCGTAGCGGCTAGCGGGAGCACAGATACGCAGTATTTT. The encoded protein is CASSVAASGSTDTQYF.

This clonotype has a count of ten or more. V gene TRBV30 combines with J gene TRBJ2-5; TRBD2 is a possible D gene (7 bases). Germline CDR1 is GTSNPN and CDR2 is SVGIG (reference sequence). V lost 0 bases and J 5 bases, leaving 10 bases between the germline ends. The CDR3 covers 13 residues. CDR3 loop: CAWSVKGGETQYF. The CDR3 DNA sequence: TGTGCCTGGAGTGTCAAGGGGGGGGAGACCCAGTACTTC.

This clonotype was seen a few times. The chain uses TRBV5-4 and TRBJ2-2; 7 nucleotides match TRBD2. The CDR3 is 16 residues long. V trimming: 2 bases; J trimming: 5 bases; junction bases outside the gene matches: 9. From germline, CDR1 is SGHNT and CDR2 YYREEE (reference sequence). The CDR3 nucleotides are TGTGCCAGCAGCTTAATGGAACGGGGGGTAACCGGGGAGCTGTTTTTT. This codes for CASSLMERGVTGELFF.

This clonotype was detected ten times or more. The chain employs TRBV30 and TRBJ2-1; 9 bases align to TRBD2. Germline V CDR1 and CDR2: GTSNPN, SVGIG (reference sequence). CDR3 size: 16 residues. J lost 7 bases, V lost 2 bases, and 12 bases had no gene match. The CDR3 nucleotides read TGTGCCTGGAGTCCCCGGGCGGCGGGAGGGGAGAATGAGCAGTTCTTC. Translation: CAWSPRAAGGENEQFF.

There are a few counts of this clonotype. This chain joins TRBV4-1 and TRBJ2-1, with D possibly matching TRBD2 (6 bases). There are 16 residues in the CDR3. Trimming cost V 1 base and J 3 bases, with 13 bases left between them. Germline V gives CDR1 MGHRA, CDR2 YSYEKL. The CDR3 DNA reads TGCGCCAGCAGCCAAGGAGCTAGCGTAGGCTACAATGAGCAGTTCTTC. It is translated as CASSQGASVGYNEQFF.

The chain carries TRBV6-5 and TRBJ1-5, with D unresolved. V lost 0 bases, J lost 0 bases, and 6 bases lay in between. CDR1 and CDR2 from the germline V gene are MNHEY and SVGAGI. The CDR3 extends over 15 amino acids. The DNA for the CDR3 is TGTGCCAGCAGTTACTCGACTGATAGCAATCAGCCCCAGCATTTT. It is translated as CASSYSTDSNQPQHF.

This clonotype was seen a handful of times. A read error may be the cause here, since a much bigger clone is one base away. Because the CDR3 is missing its conserved closing phenylalanine or tryptophan, this is likely a read error. The chain uses TRBV28 and TRBJ2-7; D may be TRBD1 (5 bases). The V end lost 5 bases, the J end lost 0 bases, and 8 bases lay between the germline ends. Germline V gene sequence: CDR1 MDHEN, CDR2 SYDVKM. This CDR3 spans 13 amino acids. The CDR3, as DNA: TGTGCCAGCAGTCCAGGGCACTCCTACGAGCAGTACCTC. Translating gives CASSPGHSYEQYL.

Only a few counts were recorded for this clonotype. The chain is built from TRBV20-1 and TRBJ1-1; D unclear. Germline V gene sequence: CDR1 DFQATT, CDR2 SNEGSKA (reference sequence). V lost 5 bases and J 1 base, leaving 14 bases between the germline ends. CDR3 length: 14 amino acids. DNA for the CDR3: TGCAGTGCTCACGAGGTTCTGTGGAACACTGAAGCTTTCTTT. Translating it yields CSAHEVLWNTEAFF.

This clonotype was observed many times. The chain has TRBV3-1 and TRBJ2-7, with TRBD1 as a possible D gene (6 bases). CDR3 size: 18 residues. Deletions cut 4 bases from V and 0 bases from J, with 22 bases between. The V gene's germline CDR1 is LGHDT and CDR2 YNNKEL (reference sequence). CDR3 sequence reads: CASSPAYFRTAHSYEQYF. CDR3 nucleotide sequence: TGTGCCAGCAGCCCTGCCTACTTTCGGACAGCGCACTCCTACGAGCAGTACTTC.

V is TRBV25-1 and J is TRBJ1-1; no clear D. V was clipped by 1 base and J by 4 bases, with 7 bases between them. Germline V gives CDR1 MGHDK, CDR2 SYGVNS. This CDR3 has 13 residues. CDR3 nucleotide sequence: TGTGCCAGCAGTGAATCGTGGGCCACTGAAGCTTTCTTT. As protein: CASSESWATEAFF.

This clonotype has a count of ten or more. The chain has TRBV7-2 and TRBJ1-5; 9 bases match TRBD1. Losses at the gene ends were 0 bases for V and 2 bases for J; bases not matched to a gene: 5. CDR1 is SGHTA and CDR2 is FQGNSA in the germline V gene. This CDR3 is 17 amino acids long. This CDR3 reads CASSLADRGEGNQPQHF. CDR3 nucleotides: TGTGCCAGCAGCTTAGCGGACAGGGGAGAAGGCAATCAGCCCCAGCATTTT.

The chain couples TRBV7-3 to TRBJ1-1; 7 nucleotides line up with TRBD1. V was clipped by 2 bases and J by 10 bases; unmatched bases: 7. From germline, CDR1 is SGHTA and CDR2 FQGTGA. CDR3 length equals 13 residues. CDR3 sequence (DNA): TGTGCCAGCAGCTTACACCGGGACAGAACAGCTTTCTTT. Amino acid sequence: CASSLHRDRTAFF.

This clonotype was detected many times. The genes are TRBV5-1 and TRBJ1-1; TRBD1 aligns across 9 bases. With V trimmed by 4 bases and J by 3 bases, 4 bases remained unmatched. The germline CDR1 and CDR2 sequences are SGHRS and YFSETQ. This CDR3 spans 14 amino acids. In DNA form, the CDR3 reads TGCGCCAGCAGCAAGGACAGGGGTCACACTGAAGCTTTCTTT. Translation gives CASSKDRGHTEAFF.

The genes are TRBV24-1 and TRBJ1-4, with D possibly matching TRBD1 (5 bases). Trimming took 4 bases from V and 0 from J, leaving 8 bases between them. The CDR3 contains 15 residues. The germline V gene has CDR1 KGHDR and CDR2 SFDVKD. The CDR3 spells CATSDPTATNEKLFF. The CDR3, as DNA: TGTGCCACCAGTGACCCGACAGCAACTAATGAAAAACTGTTTTTT.

This clonotype was picked up a small number of times. This sequence joins TRBV7-9 and TRBJ1-1, with D perhaps matching TRBD1 (5 bases). CDR1 and CDR2 (germline): SEHNR, FQNEAQ (reference sequence). This CDR3 has 12 residues. V was clipped by 5 bases and J by 7 bases, with 11 bases between them. CDR3 sequence reads: CASSLKGFEAFF. CDR3 DNA sequence: TGTGCCAGCAGCCTAAAGGGGTTTGAAGCTTTCTTT.

This clonotype was recorded at least ten times. The chain carries TRBV20-1 and TRBJ1-5; weak D call: TRBD1 (5 bases). The CDR3 loop spans 13 amino acids. Germline assignment: CDR1 DFQATT and CDR2 SNEGSKA (reference sequence). Trimming removed 5 bases at V and 7 bases at J, with 15 bases between. The CDR3 protein is CSAGTRAEQPQHF. The CDR3 DNA reads TGCAGTGCTGGGACCAGGGCTGAGCAGCCCCAGCATTTT.

This clonotype has ten or more counts. The chain recombines TRBV6-1 with TRBJ2-2; possible D gene TRBD2, 5 bases. In germline, CDR1 is MNHNS, CDR2 SASEGT. This CDR3 contains 16 residues. V gave up 7 bases and J gave up 0 bases, with 15 bases separating them. The CDR3 coding sequence is TGTGCCAGCAAGAATCTTGGAGGACCGAACACCGGGGAGCTGTTTTTT. Translated: CASKNLGGPNTGELFF.

This clonotype has at least ten counts. The rearrangement joins TRBV20-1 to TRBJ1-1; no firm D call. Germline V gives CDR1 DFQATT, CDR2 SNEGSKA (reference sequence). The V end was cut by 5 bases, the J end by 3 bases, with 13 bases between. The length of the CDR3 is 13 residues. The CDR3 nucleotides read TGCAGTGCTGCACTCCCCCTGGACACTGAAGCTTTCTTT. As protein: CSAALPLDTEAFF.